This is a list of T cell receptor beta chains from one sample in a study of regulatory T cells in long-lasting Graves disease. TCRdb re-derived calls from the multiplex PCR reads in MiXCR, one entry per CDR3 protein. The data hold almost 350,000 distinct CDR3 sequences, with around 20% observed a single time. This material consisted of peripheral blood mononuclear cells (PBMCs), taken when the disease was refractory, from a patient treated with antithyroid drugs. All receptors derive from a female donor with Graves disease. The CDR3 runs from the conserved cysteine through the conserved F or W. A D gene is named only where the DNA matches it firmly. Size tells how often a clone was seen (once, few, many) or the class of an expanded clone, and some rows leave it out.

clone_size: .; j_call: TRBJ2-7; v_call: TRBV29-1; d_call: TRBD1; cdr3_nt: TGCAGCGTTGAGGACAGGGACTCCTACGAGCAGTACTTC; cdr3_aa: CSVEDRDSYEQYF
clone_size: few; j_call: TRBJ2-7; v_call: TRBV11-2; d_call: .; cdr3_nt: TGTGCCAGCAGCCGGGCGCTTTCCTACGAGCAGTACTTC; cdr3_aa: CASSRALSYEQYF
clone_size: many; j_call: TRBJ2-5; v_call: TRBV28; d_call: .; cdr3_nt: TGTGCCAGCAGTTTAGGCAGGGGTCTGGAAGAGACCCAGTACTTC; cdr3_aa: CASSLGRGLEETQYF
clone_size: many; j_call: TRBJ1-5; v_call: TRBV20-1; d_call: TRBD1; cdr3_nt: TGCAGTGCTAGAGCACAGGGGAGGGGCAATCAGCCCCAGCATTTT; cdr3_aa: CSARAQGRGNQPQHF
clone_size: many; j_call: TRBJ2-7; v_call: TRBV19; d_call: TRBD2; cdr3_nt: TGTGCCAGTAGTATAGGAGGCGGGAGCGGGGAGCAGTACTTC; cdr3_aa: CASSIGGGSGEQYF
clone_size: many; j_call: TRBJ1-2; v_call: TRBV7-9; d_call: .; cdr3_nt: TGTGCCAGCAGCTTATCCGCAGGGGCGAACTATGGCTACACCTTC; cdr3_aa: CASSLSAGANYGYTF
clone_size: .; j_call: TRBJ2-4; v_call: TRBV19; d_call: .; cdr3_nt: TGTGCCAGTAGTATTTTTCTACAGGGTGGCGGGACCAAAAACATTCAGTACTTC; cdr3_aa: CASSIFLQGGGTKNIQYF
clone_size: many; j_call: TRBJ2-5; v_call: TRBV7-2; d_call: TRBD2; cdr3_nt: TGTGCCAGCAGCCCCGGACTAGCGGACAGGCAAGAGACCCAGTACTTC; cdr3_aa: CASSPGLADRQETQYF
clone_size: few; j_call: TRBJ2-3; v_call: TRBV29-1; d_call: .; cdr3_nt: TGCAGCGTTGACGATCGGGGACTGGGTACGCAGTATTTT; cdr3_aa: CSVDDRGLGTQYF
clone_size: .; j_call: TRBJ2-6; v_call: TRBV7-8; d_call: .; cdr3_nt: TGTGCCAGCAACCCGACTCGGGTGCCCGGGGCCAACGTCCTGACTTTC; cdr3_aa: CASNPTRVPGANVLTF
clone_size: few; j_call: TRBJ2-3; v_call: TRBV29-1; d_call: TRBD1; cdr3_nt: TGCAGCGTCGAGGGACAGGCAGATACGCAGTATTTT; cdr3_aa: CSVEGQADTQYF
clone_size: few; j_call: TRBJ1-4; v_call: TRBV7-9; d_call: .; cdr3_nt: TGTGCCAGCAGCTTAGATTTAGGGGAAAAACTGTTTTTT; cdr3_aa: CASSLDLGEKLFF
clone_size: many; j_call: TRBJ1-2; v_call: TRBV11-2; d_call: TRBD1; cdr3_nt: TGTGCCAGCAGCTTAGGGGGACAGGGCCGGGAAGGCTACACCTTC; cdr3_aa: CASSLGGQGREGYTF
clone_size: many; j_call: TRBJ2-1; v_call: TRBV6-2/TRBV6-3; d_call: TRBD2; cdr3_nt: TGTGCCAGCAGTCGGCGGGGGTCAGGTAATGAGCAGTTCTTC; cdr3_aa: CASSRRGSGNEQFF
clone_size: few; j_call: TRBJ1-5; v_call: TRBV6-1; d_call: .; cdr3_nt: TGTGCCAGCAGTGTACAGGGCTTGGGCAATCAGCCCCAGCATTTT; cdr3_aa: CASSVQGLGNQPQHF
clone_size: few; j_call: TRBJ2-4; v_call: TRBV29-1; d_call: TRBD2; cdr3_nt: TGCAGCGGCCTAGCGGGGGGAAGTGACATTCAGTACTTC; cdr3_aa: CSGLAGGSDIQYF
clone_size: .; j_call: TRBJ2-6; v_call: TRBV7-9; d_call: .; cdr3_nt: TGTGCCAGCAGCTTAGATTATAGAAACTCTGGGGCCAACGTCCTGACTTTC; cdr3_aa: CASSLDYRNSGANVLTF
clone_size: .; j_call: TRBJ2-3; v_call: TRBV5-1; d_call: .; cdr3_nt: TGCGCCAGCAGCTTGGATGGCACCACAGATACGCAGTATTTT; cdr3_aa: CASSLDGTTDTQYF
clone_size: many; j_call: TRBJ2-7; v_call: TRBV2; d_call: TRBD2; cdr3_nt: TGTGCCAGCAAGATTGAAGGACTAGCTACCTCCTACGAGCAGTACTTC; cdr3_aa: CASKIEGLATSYEQYF
clone_size: once; j_call: TRBJ2-2; v_call: TRBV9; d_call: .; cdr3_nt: TGTGCCAGCAGCCCCAGGGGGGAGGACGGGGAGCTGTTTTTT; cdr3_aa: CASSPRGEDGELFF